The TCR beta chain under discussion was sequenced for a study of T cell repertoires in cytomegalovirus infection (dated by TCRdb to 2018 to 2020). Study-wide context: The peptide stimulations were aimed at well-studied HLA-B-restricted epitopes as well as recently identified HLA-C-restricted CMV epitopes, whose presentation resists viral immunomodulation. Because public TCR beta signatures pointed to carriage of CMV infection together with the matching HLA type, the HLA type of each donor mattered for the analysis.

The CDR3 spans 13 residues, from the cysteine through the phenylalanine. Only CDR3 DNA is held: 39 bases, read in frame from base 1. Per the germline V gene (reference sequence), MNHEY is the CDR1 and SMNVEV is the CDR2. This clonotype was detected only a few times. The antigen it recognizes is unknown. At one end, the junction sequence differs from germline, possibly due to a read error. Results and caveats for the whole study, not just this receptor: The ex vivo response was dominated by HLA-C-restricted CMV-specific TCR beta clonotypes, and the single most frequent clonotype in two of eight donors was supplied by these HLA-C-restricted clonotypes. In both this cohort and an independent cohort of several hundred donors, the cumulative frequency of public TCR beta family members distinguished carriers of CMV infection plus the relevant HLA type.

In light of the paper, this sample's treatment or condition label describes: in vitro stimulation with specific CMV peptide epitopes to enrich CMV-specific T cells. Sequencing instrument: Illumina HiSeq 1500. Using fastp at Q25 and MiXCR, TCRdb reprocessed the public reads and kept productive beta chains. Here each entry gathers all rows of one CDR3 protein and keeps the most common genes and DNA. This sample gives about 830,000 distinct CDR3 sequences in total; approximately 32% of them show up just once. Clones ranked in the top ten supply roughly 12% of the sample. Sequencing was performed on cultured CD8+ T cells from PBMCs, taken from culture after CMV antigen stimulation. Here the chain combines TRBV27 and TRBJ2-3; no D segment can be confidently identified. The TCR comes from a human donor in good health (CMV status not recorded). Some clones in this sample may be carry-over from other donors' samples. Here is the DNA: TGTGCCAGCAGTTTCGCTCGCACGGATACGCAGTATTTT. Translated, it reads CASSFARTDTQYF.